The clone carrying this T cell receptor (beta chain) was counted at least ten times. Its target is not known. The data were taken from a study of CD8 T cells in ankylosing spondylitis. Study-wide results and limits: Past research had described some motif variants in reactive arthritis synovial fluid and blood.

MiXCR, applied by TCRdb to the 5' RACE reads, yields one record per CDR3 protein. The sample includes about 240,000 distinct CDR3 sequences, about 9.1% of them seen just once. The germline gives CDR1 MNHEY, CDR2 SVGEGT. V was pared by 6 bases and J by 0 bases, with 7 bases of the junction left unmatched. This CDR3 has 16 residues. The sequence came from a male donor with ankylosing spondylitis or in good health (not recorded which). The V gene is TRBV6-2 or TRBV6-3, the J gene TRBJ2-3; 9 bases fit TRBD2. Input material: blood, either unsorted or a sorted T cell fraction (not recorded which). The CDR3 DNA reads TGTGCCAGCAGCGGGACTAGCAGAACTAGCACAGATACGCAGTATTTT. Residues: CASSGTSRTSTDTQYF.